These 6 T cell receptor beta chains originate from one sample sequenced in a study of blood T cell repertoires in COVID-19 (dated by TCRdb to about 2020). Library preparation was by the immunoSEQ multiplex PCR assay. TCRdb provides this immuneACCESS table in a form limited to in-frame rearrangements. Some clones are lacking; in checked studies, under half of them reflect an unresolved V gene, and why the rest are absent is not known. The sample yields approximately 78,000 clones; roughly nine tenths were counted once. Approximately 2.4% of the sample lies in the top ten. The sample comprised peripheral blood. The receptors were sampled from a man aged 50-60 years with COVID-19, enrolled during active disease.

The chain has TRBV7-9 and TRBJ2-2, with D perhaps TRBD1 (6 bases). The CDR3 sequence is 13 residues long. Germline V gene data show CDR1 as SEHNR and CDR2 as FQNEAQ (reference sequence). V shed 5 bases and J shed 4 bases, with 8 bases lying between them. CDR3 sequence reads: CASSVRGTGELFF. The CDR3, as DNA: TGTGCCAGCAGCGTCAGGGGCACCGGGGAGCTGTTTTTT.

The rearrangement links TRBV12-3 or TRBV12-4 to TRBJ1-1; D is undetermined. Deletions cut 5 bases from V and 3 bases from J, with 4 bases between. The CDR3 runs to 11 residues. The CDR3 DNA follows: TGTGCCAGCAGTACACACACTGAAGCTTTCTTT. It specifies CASSTHTEAFF.

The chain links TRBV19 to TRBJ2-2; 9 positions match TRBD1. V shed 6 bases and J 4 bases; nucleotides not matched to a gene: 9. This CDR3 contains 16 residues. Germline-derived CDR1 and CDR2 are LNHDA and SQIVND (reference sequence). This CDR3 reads CASRTPGTGTTGELFF. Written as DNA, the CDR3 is TGTGCCAGTAGGACCCCCGGGACAGGGACCACCGGGGAGCTGTTTTTT.

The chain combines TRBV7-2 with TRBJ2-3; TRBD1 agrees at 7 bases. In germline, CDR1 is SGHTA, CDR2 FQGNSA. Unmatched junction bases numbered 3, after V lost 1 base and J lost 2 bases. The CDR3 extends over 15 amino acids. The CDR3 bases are TGTGCCAGCAGCTTAGAGGGGGCGCACACAGATACGCAGTATTTT. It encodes CASSLEGAHTDTQYF.

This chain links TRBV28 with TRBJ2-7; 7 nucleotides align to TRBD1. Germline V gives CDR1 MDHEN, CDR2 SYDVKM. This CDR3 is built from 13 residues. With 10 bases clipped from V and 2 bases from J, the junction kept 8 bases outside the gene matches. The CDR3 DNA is TGTGCCACCTCGACAGGGCGTCCCTACGAGCAGTACTTC. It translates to CATSTGRPYEQYF.

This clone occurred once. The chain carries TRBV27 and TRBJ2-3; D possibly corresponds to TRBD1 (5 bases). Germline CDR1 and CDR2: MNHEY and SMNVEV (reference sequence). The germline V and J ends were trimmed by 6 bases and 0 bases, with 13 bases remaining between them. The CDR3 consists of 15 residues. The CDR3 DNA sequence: TGTGCCAGCAGCCTCCGACAGACTAGCACAGATACGCAGTATTTT. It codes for CASSLRQTSTDTQYF.